The table lists the clone carrying this T cell receptor (beta chain) with a few counts. Its antigen is unidentified. The record originates from a study of T-cell reconstitution after alpha-beta-depleted transplantation in children. Study-wide results and caveats: Among T cells one year after transplant, newly produced cells accounted for most counts and diversity. Roughly two months post-transplant, alpha-beta T cells reportedly originated from several hundred graft clones that had expanded. Elevated TCRbeta diversity at day 60 was traced, in some patients, to surviving recipient T cells and thymic progenitors.

The CDR3 has 13 residues. J lost 2 bases, V lost 4 bases, and 2 bases had no gene match. CDR1 and CDR2 (germline): SQVTM, ANQGSEA. Preparing the TCRbeta library involved the use of unique molecular identifiers. A single record per CDR3 protein comes from TCRdb applying MiXCR to the PCR reads. The data show some 260,000 distinct CDR3 sequences, 20% to 30% seen once. The receptor was isolated from a female patient aged 2-15 years who had a stem cell transplant for congenital amegakaryocytic thrombocytopenia, so the T cells may come from the graft donor. The source was PBMCs, mostly from graft donor cells, collected 360 days after TCRalphabeta/CD19-depleted stem cell transplant. The chain has TRBV29-1 and TRBJ1-2; 9 bases align to TRBD1. As DNA, the CDR3 is TGCAGCGTTGGGACAGGGGCAAACTATGGCTACACCTTC. Translating it yields CSVGTGANYGYTF.